The clone carrying this T cell receptor beta chain was seen only once. The data were obtained in a study of T-cell reconstitution after alpha-beta-depleted transplantation in children. Unique molecular identifiers were used in preparing the TCRbeta library. TCRdb independently ran MiXCR on the PCR reads; one entry per CDR3 protein. Among 450,000 to 600,000 distinct CDR3 sequences listed, less than 35% were seen once. This CDR3 spans 13 amino acids. Germline V lookup: CDR1 WNHNN, CDR2 SYGVQD (reference sequence). V was shortened by 8 bases and J by 1 base, with 11 bases between the two germline ends. The sequencing here drew on PBMCs from the stem cell graft donor, taken from the stem cell graft. The chain has TRBV10-1 and TRBJ1-1; D gene ambiguous. This receptor was identified in a human donor who donated a stem cell graft to a child with aplastic anemia. CDR3 DNA: TGCGCCAGCCGACGGGGATGGAACACTGAAGCTTTCTTT. It yields the protein CASRRGWNTEAFF.